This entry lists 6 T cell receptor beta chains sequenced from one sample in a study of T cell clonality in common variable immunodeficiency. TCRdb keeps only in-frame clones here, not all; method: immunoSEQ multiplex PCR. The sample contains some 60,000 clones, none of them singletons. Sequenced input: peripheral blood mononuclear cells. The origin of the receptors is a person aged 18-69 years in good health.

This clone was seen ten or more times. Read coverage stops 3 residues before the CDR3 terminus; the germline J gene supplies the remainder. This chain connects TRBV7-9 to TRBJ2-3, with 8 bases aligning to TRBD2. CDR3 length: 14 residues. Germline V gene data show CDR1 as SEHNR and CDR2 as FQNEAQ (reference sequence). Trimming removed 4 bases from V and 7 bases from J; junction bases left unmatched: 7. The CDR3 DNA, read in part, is TGTGCCAGCAGCTCGAGACTAGCGCAAAATACG. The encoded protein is CASSSRLAQNT. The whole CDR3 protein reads CASSSRLAQNTQYF.

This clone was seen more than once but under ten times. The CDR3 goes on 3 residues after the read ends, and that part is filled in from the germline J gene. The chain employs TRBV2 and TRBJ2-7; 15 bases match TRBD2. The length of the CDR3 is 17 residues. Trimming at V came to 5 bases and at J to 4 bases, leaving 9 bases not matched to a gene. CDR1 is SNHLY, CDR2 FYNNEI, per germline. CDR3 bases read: TGTGCCAGCAGTTTGGGACTAGCGGGAGGTATCGGATACGAG. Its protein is CASSLGLAGGIGYE. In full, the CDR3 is CASSLGLAGGIGYEQYF.

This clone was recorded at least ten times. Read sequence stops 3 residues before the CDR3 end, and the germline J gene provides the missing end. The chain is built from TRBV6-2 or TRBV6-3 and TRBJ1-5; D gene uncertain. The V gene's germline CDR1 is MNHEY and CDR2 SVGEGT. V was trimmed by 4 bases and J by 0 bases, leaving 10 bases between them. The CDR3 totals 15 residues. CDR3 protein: CASSFRQTSNQPQHF. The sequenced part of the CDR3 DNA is TGTGCCAGCAGTTTCAGGCAGACTAGCAATCAGCCC.

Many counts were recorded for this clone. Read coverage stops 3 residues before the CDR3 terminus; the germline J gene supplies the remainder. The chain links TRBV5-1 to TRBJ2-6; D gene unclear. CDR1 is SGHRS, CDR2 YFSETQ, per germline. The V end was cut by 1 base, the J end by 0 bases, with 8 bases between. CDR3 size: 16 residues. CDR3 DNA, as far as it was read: TGCGCCAGCAGCTTGCCCCCAGGCTCTGGGGCCAACGTC. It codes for CASSLPPGSGANV. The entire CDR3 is CASSLPPGSGANVLTF.

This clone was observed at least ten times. Partial CDR3 DNA: TGTGCCAGCAGCTCCGGGACAGACACTGAA. This translates into CASSSGTDTE. The full CDR3 protein is CASSSGTDTEAFF. The V gene is TRBV13, the J gene TRBJ1-1; 7 nucleotides agree with TRBD1. Coverage ceases 3 residues before the CDR3 finishes, and the germline J gene fills in the end. The germline gives CDR1 PRHDT, CDR2 FYEKMQ (reference sequence). V dropped 4 bases and J dropped 3; count of bases not matched to a gene: 2. The CDR3 has 13 amino acids.

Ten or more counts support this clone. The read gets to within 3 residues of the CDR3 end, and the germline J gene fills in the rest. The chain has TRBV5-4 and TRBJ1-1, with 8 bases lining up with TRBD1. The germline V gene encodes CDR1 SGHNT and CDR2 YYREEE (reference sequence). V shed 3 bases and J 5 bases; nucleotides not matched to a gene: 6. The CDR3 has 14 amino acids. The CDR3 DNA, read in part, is TGTGCCAGCAGCTGGACAGGGAGGAAGACTGAA. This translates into CASSWTGRKTE. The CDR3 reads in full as CASSWTGRKTEAFF.